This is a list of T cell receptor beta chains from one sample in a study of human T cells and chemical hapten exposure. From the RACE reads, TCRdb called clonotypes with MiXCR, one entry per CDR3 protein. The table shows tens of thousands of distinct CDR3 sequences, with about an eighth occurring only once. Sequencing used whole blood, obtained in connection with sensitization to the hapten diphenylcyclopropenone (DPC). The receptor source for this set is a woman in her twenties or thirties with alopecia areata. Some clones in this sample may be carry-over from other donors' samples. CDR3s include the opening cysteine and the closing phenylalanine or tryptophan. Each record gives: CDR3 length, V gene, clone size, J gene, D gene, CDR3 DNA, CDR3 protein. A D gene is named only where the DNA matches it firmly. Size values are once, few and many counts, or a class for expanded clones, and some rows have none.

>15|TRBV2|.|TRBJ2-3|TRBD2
TGTGCCAGCAGTACCGGGACTAGCGGATCAGATACGCAGTATTTT
CASSTGTSGSDTQYF
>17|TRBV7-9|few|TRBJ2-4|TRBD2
TGTGCCAGCAGCCCTCTAGCGGGAGACCGTTCCAAAAACATTCAGTACTTC
CASSPLAGDRSKNIQYF
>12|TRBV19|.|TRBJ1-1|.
TGTGCCAGTAGTATCGGACAGTCTGAAGCTTTCTTT
CASSIGQSEAFF
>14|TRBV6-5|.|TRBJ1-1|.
TGTGCCAGCAGTCAACCGGCCTCGAGGGCTGAAGCTTTCTTT
CASSQPASRAEAFF
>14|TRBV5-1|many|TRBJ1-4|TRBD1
TGCGCCAGCAGCTCGGGACAGCCTAATGAAAAACTGTTTTTT
CASSSGQPNEKLFF
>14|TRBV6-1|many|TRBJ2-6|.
TGTGCCAGCAGTGAGGGGGCTGGGGCCAACGTCCTGACTTTC
CASSEGAGANVLTF
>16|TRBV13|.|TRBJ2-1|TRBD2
TGTGCCAGCAGCTTTTTACAAAGCGGGAGGGGCAATGAGCAGTTCTTC
CASSFLQSGRGNEQFF
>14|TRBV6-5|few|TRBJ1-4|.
TGTGCCAGCAGTCCCAACAGGGTTTATGAAAAACTGTTTTTT
CASSPNRVYEKLFF
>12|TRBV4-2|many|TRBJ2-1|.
TGTGCCAGCAGCCAAGATCATATGGGGCAGTTCTTC
CASSQDHMGQFF
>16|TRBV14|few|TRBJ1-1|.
TGTGCCAGCAGCCAAGCCGGGGTCCTTGACGACACTGAAGCTTTCTTT
CASSQAGVLDDTEAFF
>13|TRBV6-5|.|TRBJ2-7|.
TGTGCCAGCAGTTACTCGCCAGCTTTGGGGCAGTACTTC
CASSYSPALGQYF
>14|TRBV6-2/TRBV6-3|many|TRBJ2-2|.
TGTGCCAGCAGCCTCACCAGCCGGGGGGGGGAGCTGTTTTTT
CASSLTSRGGELFF
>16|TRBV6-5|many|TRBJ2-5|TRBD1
TGTGCCAGCAGTTACCCTGGGACAGGGGGGAAAGAGACCCAGTACTTC
CASSYPGTGGKETQYF
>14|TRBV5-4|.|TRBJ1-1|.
TGTGCCAGCAGCTTTTTCACAGCGGACACTGAAGCTTTCTTT
CASSFFTADTEAFF
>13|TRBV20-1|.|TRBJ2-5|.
TGCAGTGTTTGGGACCCGAGATTCGAGACCCAGTACTTC
CSVWDPRFETQYF
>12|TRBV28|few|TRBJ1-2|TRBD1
TGTGCCAGCTCTGGGACAGACTATGGCTACACCTTC
CASSGTDYGYTF
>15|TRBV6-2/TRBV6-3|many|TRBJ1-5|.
TGTGCCAGCAGTTACTGGGGGAGTGGCAATCAGCCCCAGCATTTT
CASSYWGSGNQPQHF
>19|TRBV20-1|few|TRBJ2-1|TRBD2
TGCAGTGCTGTGTTGATAGGGACTAGCGGGGTTTTTTCCTACAATGAGCAGTTCTTC
CSAVLIGTSGVFSYNEQFF
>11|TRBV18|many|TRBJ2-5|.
TGTGCCAGCTCGACGGGAGAGACCCAGTACTTC
CASSTGETQYF
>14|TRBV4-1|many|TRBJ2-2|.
TGCGCCAGCAGCCAAGATCGGGACACCGGGGAGCTGTTTTTT
CASSQDRDTGELFF
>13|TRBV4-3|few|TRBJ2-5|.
TGCGCCAGCAGCCAAGACTACCAAGAGACCCAGTACTTC
CASSQDYQETQYF
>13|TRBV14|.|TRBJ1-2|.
TGTGCCAGCAGATTGCGCGGATGGGATGGCTACACCTTC
CASRLRGWDGYTF
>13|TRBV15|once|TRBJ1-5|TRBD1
TGTGCCACCAGCAGGGACAGGGGCCAGCCCCAGCATTTT
CATSRDRGQPQHF
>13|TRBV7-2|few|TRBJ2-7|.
TGTGCCAGCTCTGGGGGATATCACTACGAGCAGTACTTC
CASSGGYHYEQYF
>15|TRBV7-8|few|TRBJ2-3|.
TGTGCCAGCACCCTACCATGGGGAGGCACAGATACGCAGTATTTT
CASTLPWGGTDTQYF
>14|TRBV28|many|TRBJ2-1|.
TGTGCCAGCCTTAGGGGGCCCACTAGCGCCGAGCAGTTCTTC
CASLRGPTSAEQFF
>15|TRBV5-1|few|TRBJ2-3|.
TGCGCCAGCAGCCCCCTGGGCAGGGCCACAGATACGCAGTATTTT
CASSPLGRATDTQYF
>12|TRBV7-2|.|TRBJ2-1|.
TGTGCCAGCAGCCAGAGACGTGATCTGCAGTTCTTC
CASSQRRDLQFF
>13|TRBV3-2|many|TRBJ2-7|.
TGTGCCCATGAGGGGACGGAGTCCTACGAGCAGTACTTC
CAHEGTESYEQYF
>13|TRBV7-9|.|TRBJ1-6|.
TGTGCCAGCAGCTTGGGGTACGGCTCACCCCTCCACTTT
CASSLGYGSPLHF
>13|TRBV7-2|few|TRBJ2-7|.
TGTGCCAGCAGCCTCAACGGCAGGTACGAGCAGTACTTC
CASSLNGRYEQYF
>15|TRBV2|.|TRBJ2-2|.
TGTGCCAGCAGTGATTGGACTTTCGAAATCGGGGAGCTGTTTTTT
CASSDWTFEIGELFF
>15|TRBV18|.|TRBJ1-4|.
TGTGCCAGCTCAACTACTTCGGACGGACATGAAAAACTGTTTTTT
CASSTTSDGHEKLFF
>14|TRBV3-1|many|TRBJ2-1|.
TGTGCCAGCAGCCAATCGGGACTTAGCGATGAGCAGTTCTTC
CASSQSGLSDEQFF
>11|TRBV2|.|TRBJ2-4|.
TGTGCCACGGGGACGGGGCTCATTCAGTACTTC
CATGTGLIQYF
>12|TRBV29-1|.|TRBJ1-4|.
TGCAGCGTTGTGTGGGGTAATGAAAAACTGTTTTTT
CSVVWGNEKLFF
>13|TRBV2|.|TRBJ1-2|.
TGTGCCAGCAGTGAGGGGGAATTCTATGGCTACACCTTC
CASSEGEFYGYTF
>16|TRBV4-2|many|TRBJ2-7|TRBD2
TGTGCCAGCAGCCAAACCGGGACTAGCGGCCCCCGAGAGCAGTACTTC
CASSQTGTSGPREQYF
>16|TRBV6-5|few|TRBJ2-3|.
TGTGCCAGCAGCTACATTAATAGTCGGCTCACAGATACGCAGTATTTT
CASSYINSRLTDTQYF
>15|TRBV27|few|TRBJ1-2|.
TGTGCCAGCAGCCCCGCCCACCCGGAGAACTATGGCTACACCTTC
CASSPAHPENYGYTF
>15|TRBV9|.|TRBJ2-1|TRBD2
TGTGCCAGCAGCGCTGGACTAGCGGGAGGGAATGAGCAGTTCTTC
CASSAGLAGGNEQFF
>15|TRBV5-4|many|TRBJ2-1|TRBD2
TGTGCCAGCAGTTTTGTAGCGGGAAGATACAATGAGCAGTTCTTC
CASSFVAGRYNEQFF
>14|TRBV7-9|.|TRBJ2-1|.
TGTGCCAGCAGCCGGACGGGGCGCCACAATGAGCAGTTCTTC
CASSRTGRHNEQFF
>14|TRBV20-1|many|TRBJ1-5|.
TGCAGTGCTAGAGGGGGCAATAGCAATCAGCCCCAGCATTTT
CSARGGNSNQPQHF
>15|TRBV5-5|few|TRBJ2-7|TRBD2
TGTGCCAGCAGCCCGACTAGCGGGGACCCCTACGAGCAGTACTTC
CASSPTSGDPYEQYF
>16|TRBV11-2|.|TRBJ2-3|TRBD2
TGTGCCAGCAGCTTCCGCGGGGGGCTCGGCACAGATACGCAGTATTTT
CASSFRGGLGTDTQYF
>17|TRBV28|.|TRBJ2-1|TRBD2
TGTGCCAGCAGTTCCCGAGGACTAGCGGGAGGATACAATGAGCAGTTCTTC
CASSSRGLAGGYNEQFF